This passage covers 2 T cell receptor beta chains from one sample sequenced in a study of T cells after posttransplantation cyclophosphamide. TCRdb's table, derived via immunoSEQ multiplex PCR, lists solely in-frame clones and lacks some. This table has about 52,000 clones, 94% appearing once. The source material was PBMCs. The source is a woman aged 25 to 39 in good health and a related stem cell transplant donor.

The V and J genes are TRBV5-6 and TRBJ2-6, with no clear D. The V and J ends lost 2 bases and 4 bases respectively, with 10 bases between them. CDR1 and CDR2 from the germline V gene are SGHDT and YYEEEE. This CDR3 is built from 15 residues. CDR3 region: CASSFRGWGANVLTF. The CDR3 DNA reads TGTGCCAGCAGCTTTCGAGGTTGGGGGGCCAACGTCCTGACTTTC.

The rearrangement uses TRBV5-5 and TRBJ2-3; D gene unclear. V was pared by 5 bases and J by 9 bases, with 16 bases between. CDR3 size: 13 residues. The germline gives CDR1 SGHKS, CDR2 YYEKEE (reference sequence). Here the CDR3 reads CASSLTLSPTQYF. As DNA, the CDR3 is TGTGCCAGCAGTCTAACCCTCTCACCCACGCAGTATTTT. Full variable domain (missing parts from reference TRBV5-5 and TRBJ2-3): DAGVTQSPTHLIKTRGQQVTLRCSPISGHKSVSWYQQVLGQGPQFIFQYYEKEERGRGNFPDRFSARQFPNYSSELNVNALLLGDSALYLCASSLTLSPTQYFGPGTRLTVL.